A selection of T cell receptor beta chains follows, all from one sample in a study of blood T cell repertoires in COVID-19. TCRdb's copy holds only in-frame clones and misses some; the assay was immunoSEQ multiplex PCR. This sample has about 200,000 clones, with approximately 83% found just once. Input material: peripheral blood. Receptors were obtained from a woman between 40 and 55 years old with active or convalescent COVID-19. The conserved cysteine and the conserved F or W are not part of the CDR3 here. Fields, in order: D gene, V gene, CDR3 protein. The D gene is left open where the match is weak.

d_call: NA; v_call: TRBV18; cdr3_aa: ATSGGNYNEQF
d_call: TRBD1; v_call: TRBV5-4; cdr3_aa: ASSLVGQVNYGYT
d_call: TRBD2; v_call: TRBV24-1; cdr3_aa: ATSGTSGGDGGTDTQY
d_call: NA; v_call: TRBV20-1; cdr3_aa: SASSVNTEAF
d_call: TRBD1; v_call: TRBV27; cdr3_aa: ASQLRGTGGGRAF
d_call: TRBD1; v_call: TRBV7-2; cdr3_aa: ASSSWTGPIYEQY
d_call: TRBD2; v_call: TRBV5-4; cdr3_aa: ASSLELGGSETQY
d_call: TRBD1; v_call: TRBV30; cdr3_aa: AWRSGQGSNQPQH
d_call: TRBD1; v_call: TRBV4-2; cdr3_aa: ASSPQGASEQY
d_call: TRBD1; v_call: TRBV3-1/TRBV3-2; cdr3_aa: ASSQDWTGEAF
d_call: TRBD1; v_call: TRBV5-4; cdr3_aa: ASSQGTGHNSPLH
d_call: NA; v_call: TRBV12-5; cdr3_aa: ASGLVPGPFYT
d_call: NA; v_call: TRBV4-1; cdr3_aa: ASSQRGRGYT
d_call: TRBD1; v_call: TRBV29-1; cdr3_aa: HDRAFISYEQY
d_call: TRBD2; v_call: TRBV3-1/TRBV3-2; cdr3_aa: ASSQGLAGNEQY
d_call: NA; v_call: TRBV10-3; cdr3_aa: AISESQTDGYGYT
d_call: NA; v_call: TRBV15; cdr3_aa: ATSRGAGFVTNEKLF
d_call: TRBD2; v_call: TRBV6-5; cdr3_aa: ASRGLAGTDNEQF
d_call: TRBD1; v_call: TRBV29-1; cdr3_aa: SVDMGQGPSGNVLT
d_call: NA; v_call: TRBV3-1/TRBV3-2; cdr3_aa: ASSQRTVTLYEQY
d_call: NA; v_call: TRBV20-1; cdr3_aa: SARWGGEAF
d_call: NA; v_call: TRBV7-8; cdr3_aa: ASSLGGGRRWGYT
d_call: NA; v_call: TRBV21-1; cdr3_aa: ASSNLGGGDRVNEKLF
d_call: TRBD2; v_call: TRBV3-1/TRBV3-2; cdr3_aa: ASSRTRSDTQY
d_call: NA; v_call: TRBV6-5; cdr3_aa: ASSSTEGTKYYGYT
d_call: NA; v_call: TRBV14; cdr3_aa: ASSLRDEQY
d_call: NA; v_call: TRBV3-1/TRBV3-2; cdr3_aa: ASSHGSGSQETQY
d_call: TRBD2; v_call: TRBV2; cdr3_aa: ASKTSGGSSYEQY
d_call: NA; v_call: TRBV23-1; cdr3_aa: ASSPGEGGNPQETQY
d_call: NA; v_call: TRBV5-1; cdr3_aa: ASSTGNMNTEAF
d_call: TRBD2; v_call: TRBV5-1; cdr3_aa: ASSASGGYNEQF
d_call: TRBD1; v_call: TRBV9; cdr3_aa: ASSVGQGSQPQH
d_call: TRBD1; v_call: TRBV5-1; cdr3_aa: ASSLGGQDIEQF
d_call: NA; v_call: TRBV28; cdr3_aa: ASRPTGPYEQY
d_call: TRBD1; v_call: TRBV4-2; cdr3_aa: ASSQDRDRGVGGYT
d_call: NA; v_call: TRBV12-3/TRBV12-4; cdr3_aa: ASSSDFEETQY
d_call: NA; v_call: TRBV30; cdr3_aa: AWNGGALNEKLF
d_call: TRBD2; v_call: TRBV27; cdr3_aa: ASRDYGHEQY
d_call: NA; v_call: TRBV4-3; cdr3_aa: ASSQFIGGTEAF
d_call: NA; v_call: TRBV7-2; cdr3_aa: ASSLGGHLG
d_call: TRBD1; v_call: TRBV6-1; cdr3_aa: ASSETGTGVFGYTDTQY
d_call: NA; v_call: TRBV6-4; cdr3_aa: ASSDSTSASSEQY
d_call: TRBD1; v_call: TRBV5-1; cdr3_aa: ASSSSGQDNQPQH
d_call: TRBD1; v_call: TRBV2; cdr3_aa: ASSVVLVGTAFSGANVLT
d_call: NA; v_call: TRBV30; cdr3_aa: AWSVDTEAF
d_call: NA; v_call: TRBV24-1; cdr3_aa: ATSARGTSAGGYT
d_call: TRBD1; v_call: TRBV18; cdr3_aa: ASSPPPGQGFSGANVLT
d_call: NA; v_call: TRBV20-1; cdr3_aa: SGDFLDEQY
d_call: NA; v_call: TRBV11-3; cdr3_aa: ASRTSTGELF
d_call: TRBD1; v_call: TRBV9; cdr3_aa: ASSGGQAQETQY
d_call: NA; v_call: TRBV7-9; cdr3_aa: ASRGASSGNTIY
d_call: TRBD2; v_call: TRBV5-1; cdr3_aa: ASSPWVAGNNEQF
d_call: TRBD1; v_call: TRBV6-6; cdr3_aa: ASRSAGGSEQY
d_call: TRBD1; v_call: TRBV12-5; cdr3_aa: ASGRTGAVGETQY
d_call: TRBD2; v_call: TRBV11-3; cdr3_aa: ASSTPTGTSGPYNEQF